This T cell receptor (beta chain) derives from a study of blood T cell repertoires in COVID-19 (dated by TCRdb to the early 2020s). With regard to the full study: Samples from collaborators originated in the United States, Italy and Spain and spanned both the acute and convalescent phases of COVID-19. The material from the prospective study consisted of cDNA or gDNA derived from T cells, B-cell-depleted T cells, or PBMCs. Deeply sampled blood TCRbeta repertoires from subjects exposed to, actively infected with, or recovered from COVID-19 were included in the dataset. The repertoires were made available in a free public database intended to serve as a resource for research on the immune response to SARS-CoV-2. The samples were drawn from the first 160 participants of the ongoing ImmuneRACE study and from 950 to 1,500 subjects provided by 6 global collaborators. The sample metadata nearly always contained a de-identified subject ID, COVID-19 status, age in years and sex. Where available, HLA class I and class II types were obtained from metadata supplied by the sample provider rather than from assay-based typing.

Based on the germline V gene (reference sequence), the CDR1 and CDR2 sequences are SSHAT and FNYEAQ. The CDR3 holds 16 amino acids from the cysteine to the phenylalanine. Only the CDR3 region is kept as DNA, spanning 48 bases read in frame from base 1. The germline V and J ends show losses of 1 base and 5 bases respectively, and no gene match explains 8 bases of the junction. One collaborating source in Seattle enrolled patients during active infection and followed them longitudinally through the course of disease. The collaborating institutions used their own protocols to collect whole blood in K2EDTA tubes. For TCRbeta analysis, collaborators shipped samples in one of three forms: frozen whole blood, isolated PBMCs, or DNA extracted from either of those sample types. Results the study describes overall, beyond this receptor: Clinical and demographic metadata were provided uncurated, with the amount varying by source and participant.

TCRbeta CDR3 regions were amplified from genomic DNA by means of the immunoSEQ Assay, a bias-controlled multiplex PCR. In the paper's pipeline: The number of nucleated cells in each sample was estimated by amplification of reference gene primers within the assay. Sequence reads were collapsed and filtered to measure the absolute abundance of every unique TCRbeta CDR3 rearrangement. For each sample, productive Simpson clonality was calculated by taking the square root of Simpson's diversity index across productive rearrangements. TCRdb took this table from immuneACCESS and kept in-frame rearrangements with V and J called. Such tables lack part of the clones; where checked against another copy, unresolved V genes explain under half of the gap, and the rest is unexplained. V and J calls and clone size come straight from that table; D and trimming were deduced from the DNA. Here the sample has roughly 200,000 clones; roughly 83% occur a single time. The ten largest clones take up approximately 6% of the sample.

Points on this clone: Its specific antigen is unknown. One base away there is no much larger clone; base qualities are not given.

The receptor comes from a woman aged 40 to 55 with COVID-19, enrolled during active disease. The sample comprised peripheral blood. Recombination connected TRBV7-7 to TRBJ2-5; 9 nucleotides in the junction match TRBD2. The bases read TGTGCCAGCAGCTTAGGGGCCGGGACTAGCCGGGAGACCCAGTACTTC. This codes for CASSLGAGTSRETQYF.